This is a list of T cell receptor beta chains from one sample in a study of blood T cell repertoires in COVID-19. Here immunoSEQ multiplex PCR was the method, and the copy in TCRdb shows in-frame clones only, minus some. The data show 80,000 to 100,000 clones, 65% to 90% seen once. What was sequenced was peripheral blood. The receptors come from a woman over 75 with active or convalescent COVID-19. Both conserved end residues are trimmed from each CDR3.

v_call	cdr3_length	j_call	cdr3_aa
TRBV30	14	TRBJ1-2	AWNPLQGVGPSGYT
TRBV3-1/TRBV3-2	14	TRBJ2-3	ASSIGLAVLTDTQY
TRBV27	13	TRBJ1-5	ASSLQGYSNQPQH
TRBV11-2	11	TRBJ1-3	ASSLTEGNTIY
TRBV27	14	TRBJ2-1	ASSSDNSGSWNEQF
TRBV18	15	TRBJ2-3	ASSPRERASSTDTQY
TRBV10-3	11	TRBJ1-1	AISETGDTEAF
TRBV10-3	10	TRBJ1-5	AIRQPNQPQH
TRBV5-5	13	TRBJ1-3	ASSLATIHGNTIY
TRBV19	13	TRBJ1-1	ASSISGVVETEAF
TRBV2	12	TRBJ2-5	ASNLQGAEETQY
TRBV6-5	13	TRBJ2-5	ASSNRQGAEETQY
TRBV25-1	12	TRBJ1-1	ASSDWTDLTEAF
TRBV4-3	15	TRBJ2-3	ASSRRFGGESTDTQY
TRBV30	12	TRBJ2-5	AWRTSGGKKTQY
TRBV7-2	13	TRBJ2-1	ASSHWGGRGNEQF
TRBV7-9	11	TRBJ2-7	ASSLGSPYEQY
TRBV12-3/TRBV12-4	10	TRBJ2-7	ASSLARVEQY
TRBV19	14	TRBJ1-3	ASSNLQAFSGNTIY
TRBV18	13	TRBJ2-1	ASSQTQAPYNEQF
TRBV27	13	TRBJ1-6	ASSLSVSYNSPLH
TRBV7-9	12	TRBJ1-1	ASSSQGGDTEAF
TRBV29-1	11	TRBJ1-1	SVQGQSNTEAF
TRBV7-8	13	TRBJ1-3	ASSSMGSSGNTIY
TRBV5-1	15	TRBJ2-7	ASTVLGTSGITPEQY